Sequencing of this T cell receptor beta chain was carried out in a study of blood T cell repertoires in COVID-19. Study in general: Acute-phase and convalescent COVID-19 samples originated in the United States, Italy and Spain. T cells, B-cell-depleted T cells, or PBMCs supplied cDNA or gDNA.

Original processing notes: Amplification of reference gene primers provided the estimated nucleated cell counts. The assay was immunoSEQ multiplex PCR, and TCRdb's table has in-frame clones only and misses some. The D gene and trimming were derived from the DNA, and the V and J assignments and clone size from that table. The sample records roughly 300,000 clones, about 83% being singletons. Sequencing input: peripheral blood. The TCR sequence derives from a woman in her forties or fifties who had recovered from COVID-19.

The chain's CDR3 is CASSPRGTNTGELFF. The CDR3 coding sequence is TGTGCCAGCAGTCCAAGGGGGACGAACACCGGGGAGCTGTTTTTT. The chain joins TRBV6-5 to TRBJ2-2; D perhaps matches TRBD1 (6 bases). This CDR3 contains 15 residues. Germline assignment: CDR1 MNHEY and CDR2 SVGAGI. V shed 5 bases and J shed 0 bases, with 10 bases lying between them.